A single sample is the source of the 28 T cell receptor beta chains below, sequenced in a study of vaccination and CD4 T cells after COVID-19. The Oncomine TCR Beta short-read assay generated sequence data from the DNA of cultured CD4+ T cells. In TCRdb, the PCR reads were re-called with MiXCR into one record per CDR3 protein. The sample lists some 13,000 distinct CDR3 sequences, around a third occurring once. Treatment meaning: roughly nine-day PBMC culture with coronavirus spike peptide pools or control peptides (ViraFEST assay). These receptors are not linked to any known antigen. The material sequenced was CD4+ T cells from blood, cultured in vitro. These TCRs come from a human donor who had recovered from COVID-19.

The chain carries TRBV27 and TRBJ2-7, with 8 bases identical to TRBD1. This CDR3 region has 13 residues. CDR1 MNHEY and CDR2 SMNVEV come from the germline V gene (reference sequence). V dropped 9 bases and J dropped 3; count of bases not matched to a gene: 7. In DNA, the CDR3 is TGTGCCAGTGCAAGGACAGGGTACTACGAGCAGTACTTC. This encodes CASARTGYYEQYF.

The chain uses TRBV10-3 and TRBJ2-2, with D maybe TRBD1 (6 bases). V was shortened by 0 bases and J by 1 base, with 9 bases between the two germline ends. The CDR3 extends over 16 amino acids. From germline, CDR1 is ENHRY and CDR2 SYGVKD. CDR3 sequence: CAISESPGQNTGELFF. CDR3 DNA: TGTGCCATCAGTGAGTCTCCGGGACAGAACACCGGGGAGCTGTTTTTT.

The V and J genes are TRBV28 and TRBJ2-6; TRBD1 matches 8 bases. J lost 0 bases, V lost 10 bases, and 8 bases had no gene match. Germline-derived CDR1 and CDR2 are MDHEN and SYDVKM. The CDR3 contains 16 residues. CDR3 residues: CATAGQDHSGANVLTF. The CDR3 coding sequence is TGTGCCACCGCGGGACAGGACCACTCTGGGGCCAACGTCCTGACTTTC.

The chain uses TRBV5-1 and TRBJ1-2; D is unresolved. Germline V gene data show CDR1 as SGHRS and CDR2 as YFSETQ. The CDR3 consists of 14 residues. Trimming stripped 1 base from V and 3 bases from J, with 10 bases between. CDR3 nucleotides: TGCGCCAGCAGCTTGAGTACAGCTCACTATGGCTACACCTTC. Encoded protein: CASSLSTAHYGYTF.

The chain couples TRBV9 to TRBJ2-2; the match to TRBD2 covers 13 bases. Germline V lookup: CDR1 SGDLS, CDR2 YYNGEE. V trimming: 0 bases; J trimming: 4 bases; junction bases outside the gene matches: 3. The CDR3 runs 17 residues. CDR3 sequence reads: CASSVGLAGGGTGELFF. The CDR3 DNA reads TGTGCCAGCAGCGTAGGACTAGCGGGAGGTGGCACCGGGGAGCTGTTTTTT.

The rearrangement links TRBV28 to TRBJ1-2; 8 bases agree with TRBD1. V gave up 3 bases and J gave up 7 bases; unmatched junction bases: 7. The CDR3 contains 14 residues. Germline V gene data show CDR1 as MDHEN and CDR2 as SYDVKM. The CDR3 sequence is CASSFGQGDSGYTF. The DNA for the CDR3 is TGTGCCAGCAGTTTCGGACAGGGAGACTCTGGCTACACCTTC.

V gene TRBV7-2 combines with J gene TRBJ2-7; TRBD2 aligns across 11 bases. Germline loops: CDR1 SGHTA, CDR2 FQGNSA. V lost 5 bases to trimming and J lost 4 bases; unmatched junction nucleotides: 10. There are 16 residues in the CDR3. CDR3 in DNA: TGTGCCAGCAGCCCGGGGTGGTTAGCGGGAGGGTACGAGCAGTACTTC. It yields the protein CASSPGWLAGGYEQYF.

V and J are TRBV7-2 and TRBJ1-4; D is unclear. Germline V gene lookup returns CDR1 SGHTA and CDR2 FQGNSA. The length of the CDR3 is 14 residues. V was trimmed by 5 bases and J by 8 bases, leaving 15 bases between them. CDR3: CASSTNRLGEKLFF. The CDR3 DNA follows: TGTGCCAGCAGCACAAACCGACTCGGAGAAAAACTGTTTTTT.

This clonotype was recorded only once. The V call is TRBV7-6, the J call TRBJ1-5; the match to TRBD1 covers 7 bases. Germline lookup yields CDR1 SGHVS and CDR2 FNYEAQ. The CDR3 contains 13 residues. Unmatched junction bases numbered 4, after V lost 3 bases and J lost 8 bases. CDR3 protein: CASSFAGGEPQHF. The CDR3 DNA reads as TGTGCCAGCAGCTTTGCAGGGGGGGAGCCCCAGCATTTT. Full variable domain (remainder filled in from reference TRBV7-6 and TRBJ1-5): GAGVSQSPRYKVTKRGQDVALRCDPISGHVSLYWYRQALGQGPEFLTYFNYEAQQDKSGLPNDRFSAERPEGSISTLTIQRTEQRDSAMYRCASSFAGGEPQHFGDGTRLSIL.

The chain is built from TRBV20-1 and TRBJ2-5; D is perhaps TRBD2 (6 bases). This CDR3 has 16 residues. From germline, CDR1 is DFQATT and CDR2 SNEGSKA (reference sequence). V was trimmed by 6 bases and J by 2 bases, leaving 22 bases between them. The CDR3 bases are TGCAGTGCCACCCCCCGAGCGGAGCGGGCACAAGAGACCCAGTACTTC. Translation gives CSATPRAERAQETQYF.

V and J are TRBV2 and TRBJ2-3; 12 bases line up with TRBD2. Germline CDR1 reads SNHLY; CDR2 reads FYNNEI. Losses at the gene ends were 6 bases for V and 2 bases for J; bases not matched to a gene: 9. CDR3 size: 17 residues. The CDR3 DNA sequence: TGTGCCAGCAGGCCCATACTAGCGGGAGGTCCCACAGATACGCAGTATTTT. Translated, it gives CASRPILAGGPTDTQYF.

The rearrangement uses TRBV20-1 and TRBJ2-3; 10 nucleotides align to TRBD2. Germline values: CDR1 DFQATT, CDR2 SNEGSKA (reference sequence). CDR3 size: 14 residues. Germline trimming cut 6 bases from V and 2 bases from J; bases unmatched to any gene: 5. The CDR3 reads CSAILAGITDTQYF. DNA for the CDR3: TGCAGTGCCATACTAGCGGGGATCACAGATACGCAGTATTTT.

The rearrangement uses TRBV7-2 and TRBJ2-7; a weak D match, TRBD2 (5 bases). Trimming cost V 5 bases and J 3 bases, with 17 bases left between them. The CDR3 runs 15 residues. In germline, CDR1 is SGHTA, CDR2 FQGNSA. CDR3 loop: CASSPAGVGNYEQYF. The CDR3 coding sequence is TGTGCCAGCAGCCCGGCGGGCGTGGGTAACTACGAGCAGTACTTC. The variable domain in full, with the rest retrieved from reference TRBV7-2 and TRBJ2-7, is GAGVSQSPSNKVTEKGKDVELRCDPISGHTALYWYRQSLGQGLEFLIYFQGNSAPDKSGLPSDRFSAERTGGSVSTLTIQRTQQEDSAVYLCASSPAGVGNYEQYFGPGTRLTVT.

A few counts support this clonotype. V is TRBV5-8 and J is TRBJ1-5, with D possibly matching TRBD1 (5 bases). In germline, CDR1 is SGHTS, CDR2 YDEGEE. The CDR3 spans 15 residues. V was pared by 0 bases and J by 10 bases, with 17 bases between. In DNA, the CDR3 is TGTGCCAGCAGCTTGGCTGGGGGGGGTACGCTACCCCAGCATTTT. This encodes CASSLAGGGTLPQHF.

V gene TRBV27 combines with J gene TRBJ2-7; D is possibly TRBD1 (6 bases). The CDR3 extends over 17 amino acids. Germline values: CDR1 MNHEY, CDR2 SMNVEV (reference sequence). Trimming shortened V by 6 bases and J by 1 base, and 22 bases separated the two germline ends. CDR3 region: CASSIPGPRQVSYEQYF. The CDR3 DNA reads as TGTGCCAGCAGCATACCCGGTCCTCGACAGGTATCCTACGAGCAGTACTTC.

This clonotype was seen a few times. This chain joins TRBV2 and TRBJ2-7, with TRBD1 identical over 7 bases. This CDR3 comprises 14 residues. J gave up 2 bases and V 9 bases, and 10 bases lay outside the gene matches. Germline-derived CDR1 and CDR2 are SNHLY and FYNNEI. This chain's CDR3 is CARQARQGTYEQYF. The CDR3 bases are TGTGCCAGACAAGCTAGACAGGGAACCTACGAGCAGTACTTC.

This CDR3 is CASGPLDTIYF. For the CDR3, the DNA is TGTGCCAGCGGTCCTTTGGACACCATATATTTT. The V call is TRBV3-1, the J call TRBJ1-3; D remains ambiguous. Germline assignment: CDR1 LGHDT and CDR2 YNNKEL (reference sequence). The CDR3 spans 11 residues. V dropped 8 bases and J dropped 8 bases, with 10 bases sitting between them.

The V and J genes are TRBV21-1 and TRBJ2-1; TRBD1, the table's D call, was not compared with the DNA. TRBV21-1 corresponds to a pseudogene. The CDR3 extends over 16 amino acids. The CDR3 is CASSRVRDRLWNEQFF. The CDR3 region has the DNA TGTGCCAGCAGCAGGGTCCGGGACAGGCTATGGAATGAGCAGTTCTTC.

V is TRBV2 and J is TRBJ2-4; no reliable D call. Germline assignment: CDR1 SNHLY and CDR2 FYNNEI. The V end lost 10 bases, the J end lost 0 bases, and 10 bases lay between the germline ends. The CDR3 length is 13 residues. CDR3 in DNA: TGTGCCACCTCCCGGGTAGCCAAAAACATTCAGTACTTC. Residues: CATSRVAKNIQYF.

This clonotype has only a few counts. This chain links TRBV7-2 with TRBJ1-5, with 7 bases fitting TRBD1. V lost 1 base and J lost 7; bases outside the gene matches: 10. CDR3 length: 16 amino acids. CDR1 is SGHTA and CDR2 is FQGNSA in the germline V gene. The CDR3 loop is CASSLEDRRLGQPQHF. The CDR3 coding sequence is TGTGCCAGCAGCTTAGAGGACAGGCGCCTTGGGCAGCCCCAGCATTTT. The entire variable domain, with the rest obtained from reference TRBV7-2 and TRBJ1-5, is as follows: GAGVSQSPSNKVTEKGKDVELRCDPISGHTALYWYRQSLGQGLEFLIYFQGNSAPDKSGLPSDRFSAERTGGSVSTLTIQRTQQEDSAVYLCASSLEDRRLGQPQHFGDGTRLSIL.

This rearrangement joins TRBV25-1 to TRBJ1-2; no firm D call. The CDR3 consists of 11 residues. Germline CDR1 MGHDK, CDR2 SYGVNS. V was cut by 1 base and J by 7 bases, with 4 bases left in between. The CDR3, as DNA: TGTGCCAGCAGTGAATCGGCTGGCTACACCTTC. Translation gives CASSESAGYTF.

The J gene is TRBJ2-5, the V gene TRBV7-9; D might be TRBD2 (5 bases). CDR3 length: 15 amino acids. CDR1 SEHNR and CDR2 FQNEAQ come from the germline V gene (reference sequence). The V and J ends lost 4 bases and 5 bases respectively, with 17 bases between them. CDR3 bases: TGTGCCAGCAGCTCCCGGGATTACAGAACGGAGACCCAGTACTTC. As protein: CASSSRDYRTETQYF.

CDR3 sequence reads: CASRWQMNTEAFF. The CDR3 nucleotides read TGTGCCAGCAGGTGGCAGATGAACACTGAAGCTTTCTTT. The chain employs TRBV2 and TRBJ1-1; D not resolved. This CDR3 spans 13 amino acids. Trimming took 6 bases from V and 0 from J, leaving 8 bases between them. Germline values: CDR1 SNHLY, CDR2 FYNNEI.

This clonotype was observed once. J is TRBJ2-2 and V is TRBV19, with D possibly being TRBD1 (6 bases). Germline V gene lookup returns CDR1 LNHDA and CDR2 SQIVND (reference sequence). Trimming stripped 7 bases from V and 5 bases from J, with 17 bases between. The CDR3 extends over 15 amino acids. CDR3 sequence (DNA): TGTGCCAGTACCAACCAACAGGGCTGGACCGGGGAGCTGTTTTTT. Translated, it gives CASTNQQGWTGELFF.

The chain links TRBV27 to TRBJ2-1, with 12 bases fitting TRBD2. Germline values: CDR1 MNHEY, CDR2 SMNVEV (reference sequence). The CDR3 contains 18 residues. V was pared by 4 bases and J by 7 bases, with 14 bases of the junction left unmatched. This CDR3 reads CASSSGSSGRAVVNEQFF. The CDR3 DNA reads TGTGCCAGCAGTTCGGGGTCTAGCGGGAGGGCCGTTGTTAATGAGCAGTTCTTC.

The chain joins TRBV7-6 to TRBJ2-5; 7 bases are shared with TRBD1. CDR3 length: 16 residues. The V gene's germline CDR1 is SGHVS and CDR2 FNYEAQ. V shed 5 bases and J 2 bases; nucleotides not matched to a gene: 11. CDR3 nucleotides: TGTGCCAGCAGCCTCTCACGGACAGGTCGTCAAGAGACCCAGTACTTC. Protein sequence: CASSLSRTGRQETQYF.

The chain is built from TRBV6-1 and TRBJ2-7, with D tentatively TRBD1 or TRBD2 (5 bases each). Per the germline V gene, CDR1 is MNHNS and CDR2 is SASEGT. Trimming stripped 10 bases from V and 4 bases from J, with 17 bases between. This CDR3 has 13 residues. CDR3 nucleotides: TGTGCCACCTCCCTCGGGGCCGAGTACGAGCAGTACTTC. This sequence encodes CATSLGAEYEQYF.

The rearrangement links TRBV29-1 to TRBJ1-6; D perhaps matches TRBD1 (5 bases). Trimming shortened V by 6 bases and J by 9 bases, and 15 bases separated the two germline ends. This CDR3 is built from 13 residues. Per the germline V gene, CDR1 is SQVTM and CDR2 is ANQGSEA. The CDR3 loop is CSVRSRDSSPLHF. The CDR3 nucleotides are TGCAGCGTCCGAAGCCGGGACTCTTCACCCCTCCACTTT. The full variable domain, with the rest looked up from reference TRBV29-1 and TRBJ1-6, is SAVISQKPSRDICQRGTSLTIQCQVDSQVTMMFWYRQQPGQSLTLIATANQGSEATYESGFVIDKFPISRPNLTFSTLTVSNMSPEDSSIYLCSVRSRDSSPLHFGNGTRLTVT.